This TCR beta chain was sequenced for a study of T cell responses to AZD1222 COVID-19 vaccine. For this clone: The antigen is undetermined.

Germline CDR1 and CDR2: MNHEY and SMNVEV (reference sequence). The CDR3 length is 12 residues. V dropped 8 bases and J dropped 10 bases, with 15 bases sitting between them. TCRdb's copy holds only in-frame clones and misses some; the assay was immunoSEQ multiplex PCR. The table lists some 150,000 clones, around four fifths of them singletons, with 3.5% to 5% in the top ten. General study findings and limits: Baseline testing showed seropositivity in only 5 or 6 AZD1222 recipients. Repertoire sampling was restricted to post-peak T cell response timepoints. Unmutated variant regions are reportedly targeted by nearly half of spike-specific TCRs. Spike-specific TCR breadth and depth both grew after two AZD1222 doses.

The V gene is TRBV27, the J gene TRBJ2-4; a possible D gene is TRBD2 (5 bases). The sequencing here drew on peripheral blood, taken on day 0 of MenACWY control vaccination. This clonotype was sampled from an adult in good health. Here the CDR3 DNA reads TGTGCCAGCCGCGATACTAGGTCGATTCAGTACTTC. Residues: CASRDTRSIQYF.